This passage covers 2 T cell receptor beta chains from one sample sequenced in a study of T-cell memory formation after mild COVID-19. TCRdb fed the 5' RACE reads into MiXCR, producing one record per CDR3 protein. This table holds about 130,000 distinct CDR3 sequences, about 15% found once. Sequenced: PBMCs or a T cell subset sorted from them (not recorded which). The receptors were gathered from a man younger than 35 who had mild COVID-19 (a few samples of this study predate the infection). Cell type and time point are not known.

This clonotype was found a few times. The chain uses TRBV20-1 and TRBJ2-5, with TRBD1 identical over 7 bases. J gave up 7 bases and V 3 bases, and 8 bases lay outside the gene matches. The CDR3 totals 13 residues. Germline CDR1 DFQATT, CDR2 SNEGSKA (reference sequence). The chain's CDR3 is CSASRDSLRTQYF. The CDR3 coding sequence is TGCAGTGCTAGTAGGGACAGCCTAAGGACCCAGTACTTC.

CDR3 residues: CASSPRDGGAGNTIYF. The CDR3 region has the DNA TGTGCCAGCAGTCCACGAGACGGTGGAGCGGGAAACACCATATATTTT. This chain uses TRBV6-5 with TRBJ1-3; D gene uncertain. Germline V gene sequence: CDR1 MNHEY, CDR2 SVGAGI. V was pared by 5 bases and J by 4 bases, with 18 bases between. The CDR3 loop spans 16 amino acids.